This TCR beta chain stems from a study of identical twins. Findings of the study overall: Out-of-frame alpha sequences shared by twins were enriched for low generation probability.

A remark on this clonotype: The antigen remains unidentified.

TCRdb fed the 5' RACE reads into MiXCR, producing one record per CDR3 protein. The sample has under 900,000 distinct CDR3 sequences, roughly an eighth seen once. From germline, CDR1 is LNHDA and CDR2 SQIVND (reference sequence). This CDR3 is built from 13 residues. V was clipped by 4 bases and J by 6 bases, with 10 bases between them. The data also belong to a second study, concerning yellow fever vaccine responses in identical twins.

The V call is TRBV19, the J call TRBJ2-1; unclear D gene. This TCR derives from a woman under 30 in good health. The sequencing sample was made of PBMCs. Here the CDR3 DNA reads TGTGCCAGTAGTAAGGATTGGAGCAATGAGCAGTTCTTC. This codes for CASSKDWSNEQFF.